A single sample gave rise to the 29 T cell receptor beta chains below, sequenced in a study of blood T cell repertoires in COVID-19. The assay was immunoSEQ multiplex PCR, and TCRdb's table has in-frame clones only and misses some. The sample lists about 180,000 clones, about 90% occurring once. The sample taken for sequencing was PBMCs or T cells enriched from blood (not recorded which). These receptors all come from a human donor with acute COVID-19. The donor label of this sample is uncertain.

The rearrangement links TRBV7-2 to TRBJ2-2, with D maybe TRBD2 (5 bases). Per germline, CDR1 SGHTA and CDR2 FQGNSA. The CDR3 runs 15 residues. V lost 6 bases to trimming and J lost 1 base, with 12 bases between them. CDR3 residues: CASSRSGVNTGELFF. The CDR3 DNA sequence: TGTGCCAGCAGTCGGAGCGGAGTGAACACCGGGGAGCTGTTTTTT.

The genes are TRBV24-1 and TRBJ1-2, with D possibly matching TRBD1 (5 bases). CDR3 length: 14 residues. V was shortened by 5 bases and J by 7 bases, with 16 bases between the two germline ends. The germline gives CDR1 KGHDR, CDR2 SFDVKD. DNA of the CDR3: TGTGCCACCAGTGCCATATCAGGGAAGGGTGGCTACACCTTC. This translates into CATSAISGKGGYTF.

The chain recombines TRBV19 with TRBJ2-3; 11 positions match TRBD2. The V gene end was trimmed by 7 bases and the J gene end by 1 base; junction bases not matched to a gene: 7. This CDR3 is built from 16 residues. Germline V lookup: CDR1 LNHDA, CDR2 SQIVND (reference sequence). The CDR3 spells CASTTPGLAGTDTQYF. CDR3 sequence (DNA): TGTGCCAGTACCACACCGGGACTAGCGGGCACAGATACGCAGTATTTT.

V and J are TRBV10-3 and TRBJ1-2; tentatively, D is TRBD1 (5 bases). This CDR3 is built from 15 residues. Looked up from germline, CDR1 is ENHRY and CDR2 is SYGVKD. Trimming removed 11 bases at V and 5 bases at J, with 24 bases between. The CDR3 reads CASSGAAGPAYGYTF. The CDR3 bases are TGTGCCTCCAGCGGGGCAGCCGGACCGGCATATGGCTACACCTTC.

This chain connects TRBV27 to TRBJ2-6, with 10 bases lining up with TRBD1. With V trimmed by 6 bases and J by 2 bases, 10 bases remained unmatched. CDR3 length equals 18 residues. Germline V gene sequence: CDR1 MNHEY, CDR2 SMNVEV (reference sequence). CDR3 loop: CASSYRDRGFTGANVLTF. The CDR3 DNA reads as TGTGCCAGCAGCTACCGGGACAGGGGTTTTACTGGGGCCAACGTCCTGACTTTC.

V usage is TRBV10-2 and J usage is TRBJ2-5, with 7 bases fitting TRBD2. This CDR3 region has 14 residues. V lost 3 bases and J lost 5; bases outside the gene matches: 6. Germline CDR1 and CDR2: WSHSY and SAAADI. The CDR3 DNA reads as TGCGCCAGCAGTGATCAAGCGGGGCACGAGACCCAGTACTTC. It translates to CASSDQAGHETQYF.

The V and J genes are TRBV30 and TRBJ1-6, with D unclear. Germline V gene data show CDR1 as GTSNPN and CDR2 as SVGIG (reference sequence). The length of the CDR3 is 16 residues. V was cut by 2 bases and J by 0 bases, with 11 bases left in between. CDR3 coding DNA: TGTGCCTGGAGTAACCTGGTTAGCTCCTATAATTCACCCCTCCACTTT. This sequence encodes CAWSNLVSSYNSPLHF.

V and J are TRBV12-3 or TRBV12-4 and TRBJ1-1, with 8 bases identical to TRBD1. V lost 7 bases to trimming and J lost 6 bases; unmatched junction nucleotides: 7. The CDR3 is 13 residues long. CDR3 region: CASNPTGAAEAFF. The CDR3 DNA reads as TGTGCCAGCAACCCGACAGGGGCGGCTGAAGCTTTCTTT.

This clone has only one observation. The chain recombines TRBV4-2 with TRBJ1-1; unclear D gene. Germline assignment: CDR1 LGHNA and CDR2 YNFKEQ. The CDR3 contains 14 residues. Trimming removed 5 bases from V and 1 base from J, with 11 bases in between. CDR3 bases: TGTGCCAGCAGCGAGACGACGGGGAACACTGAAGCTTTCTTT. Translated: CASSETTGNTEAFF.

The chain links TRBV4-1 to TRBJ1-5; 8 nucleotides agree with TRBD1. Trimming cost V 4 bases and J 6 bases; bases outside gene matches: 11. The CDR3 sequence is 16 residues long. CDR1 MGHRA and CDR2 YSYEKL come from the germline V gene. CDR3 sequence (DNA): TGCGCCAGCAGCCCTACACCCAGGGGGCTGGGTCAGCCCCAGCATTTT. Residues: CASSPTPRGLGQPQHF.

The chain uses TRBV4-1 and TRBJ1-2; D uncertain. CDR1 is MGHRA, CDR2 YSYEKL, per germline. The CDR3 totals 15 residues. The V and J ends lost 0 bases and 6 bases respectively, with 14 bases between them. The CDR3 DNA reads as TGCGCCAGCAGCCAAGATCGTCGAGAGGTGGATGGCTACACCTTC. Encoded protein: CASSQDRREVDGYTF.

This clone was recorded only once. The chain has TRBV6-6 and TRBJ2-3; 7 nucleotides agree with TRBD2. V lost 4 bases and J lost 9; bases outside the gene matches: 10. Per the germline V gene, CDR1 is MNHNY and CDR2 is SVGAGI (reference sequence). CDR3 size: 14 residues. CDR3 residues: CASSSRTSKGTQYF. DNA for the CDR3: TGTGCCAGCAGTTCGAGGACTAGTAAAGGCACGCAGTATTTT.

V is TRBV5-4 and J is TRBJ2-3, with a possible D match to TRBD2 (6 bases). V was cut by 4 bases and J by 3 bases, with 12 bases left in between. Germline values: CDR1 SGHNT, CDR2 YYREEE (reference sequence). The CDR3 is made up of 14 amino acids. The CDR3 loop is CASSPGDVTDTQYF. CDR3 nucleotide sequence: TGTGCCAGCAGCCCGGGGGATGTGACAGATACGCAGTATTTT.

The V call is TRBV6-5, the J call TRBJ2-7; weak D call: TRBD1 (5 bases). CDR1 MNHEY and CDR2 SVGAGI come from the germline V gene. CDR3 size: 13 residues. V lost 2 bases to trimming and J lost 2 bases, with 7 bases between them. The CDR3 nucleotides read TGTGCCAGCAGTTACACAGGAACCTACGAGCAGTACTTC. Translation gives CASSYTGTYEQYF.

The rearrangement joins TRBV9 to TRBJ1-3; D is unclear. Germline assignment: CDR1 SGDLS and CDR2 YYNGEE. The CDR3 covers 15 residues. V was cut by 5 bases and J by 0 bases, with 12 bases left in between. CDR3 sequence (DNA): TGTGCCAGCAGTCCTGATTGGCTCTCTGGAAACACCATATATTTT. Residues: CASSPDWLSGNTIYF.

The chain is built from TRBV9 and TRBJ2-2, with D possibly TRBD2 on 7 matching bases. Deletions cut 5 bases from V and 5 bases from J, with 16 bases between. This CDR3 region has 15 residues. Looked up from germline, CDR1 is SGDLS and CDR2 is YYNGEE. CDR3 bases: TGTGCCAGCAGAGATGCAGGGAGGGGGACCGGGGAGCTGTTTTTT. Its translation is CASRDAGRGTGELFF.

V and J are TRBV3-1 (or the pseudogene TRBV3-2) and TRBJ2-5, with 8 nucleotides matching TRBD2. The junction had 5 bases not matched to a gene; V was cut back by 3 bases and J by 5 bases. The CDR3 runs 14 residues. Germline values: CDR1 LGHDT, CDR2 YNNKEL (reference sequence). This CDR3 reads CASSHSAGGETQYF. CDR3 coding DNA: TGTGCCAGCAGCCATTCGGCGGGGGGTGAGACCCAGTACTTC.

V usage is TRBV13 and J usage is TRBJ2-1; 12 bases fit TRBD1. CDR3 length equals 15 residues. Germline CDR1 PRHDT, CDR2 FYEKMQ (reference sequence). Trimming at V came to 5 bases and at J to 7 bases, leaving 6 bases not matched to a gene. The CDR3 is CASSPGTGGKNEQFF. The CDR3 DNA follows: TGTGCCAGCAGCCCCGGGACAGGGGGCAAGAATGAGCAGTTCTTC.

This chain uses TRBV9 with TRBJ1-3; 8 nucleotides line up with TRBD1. Germline-derived CDR1 and CDR2 are SGDLS and YYNGEE. The CDR3 length is 15 residues. After removal of 0 bases from V and 5 bases from J, the junction contained 4 bases not matched to a gene. This chain's CDR3 is CASSVDGQGRNTIYF. The CDR3 region has the DNA TGTGCCAGCAGCGTAGACGGACAGGGTAGAAACACCATATATTTT.

This chain uses TRBV6-5 with TRBJ1-2; 7 nucleotides agree with TRBD1. Germline V gene data show CDR1 as MNHEY and CDR2 as SVGAGI. With 8 bases clipped from V and 3 bases from J, the junction kept 6 bases outside the gene matches. The CDR3 totals 13 residues. The CDR3 protein is CASLDRADYGYTF. Written as DNA, the CDR3 is TGTGCCAGCCTTGACAGGGCTGACTATGGCTACACCTTC.

The rearrangement links TRBV27 to TRBJ2-1; 10 nucleotides align to TRBD2. J was trimmed by 6 bases and V by 5 bases; bases with no gene match: 10. The CDR3 loop spans 16 amino acids. Germline CDR1 is MNHEY and CDR2 is SMNVEV (reference sequence). CDR3 residues: CASSPRAGGVGNEQFF. In DNA, the CDR3 is TGTGCCAGCAGTCCCCGAGCGGGGGGGGTCGGCAATGAGCAGTTCTTC.

V is TRBV30 and J is TRBJ2-7; tentative D call: TRBD1 (6 bases). V lost 4 bases, J lost 3 bases, and 10 bases lay in between. Per germline, CDR1 GTSNPN and CDR2 SVGIG (reference sequence). The CDR3 has 12 amino acids. This CDR3 is CAWKRDNYEQYF. The CDR3 DNA follows: TGTGCCTGGAAAAGGGACAACTACGAGCAGTACTTC.

This chain connects TRBV10-3 to TRBJ2-7; TRBD2 aligns across 8 bases. Trimming removed 6 bases from V and 5 bases from J; junction bases left unmatched: 6. Germline loops: CDR1 ENHRY, CDR2 SYGVKD. CDR3 length: 13 amino acids. CDR3 DNA sequence: TGTGCCATCAGGCGCGGGGGGATCGACGAGCAGTACTTC. It is translated as CAIRRGGIDEQYF.

This clone appeared a single time. V is TRBV19 and J is TRBJ2-5, with a possible D match to TRBD2 (6 bases). Germline lookup yields CDR1 LNHDA and CDR2 SQIVND (reference sequence). The germline V and J ends were trimmed by 3 bases and 0 bases, with 8 bases remaining between them. This CDR3 region has 14 residues. The CDR3, as DNA: TGTGCCAGTAGTATGGGACTTTACCAAGAGACCCAGTACTTC. This codes for CASSMGLYQETQYF.

This clone was seen a few times. The J gene is TRBJ2-7, the V gene TRBV6-6; maybe TRBD2 (6 bases). The CDR3 sequence is 14 residues long. CDR1 is MNHNY and CDR2 is SVGAGI in the germline V gene (reference sequence). V gave up 6 bases and J gave up 7 bases, with 19 bases separating them. CDR3 nucleotide sequence: TGTGCCAGCAGAGCCCGGGACTTAAAAAGGGAGCAGTACTTC. Its translation is CASRARDLKREQYF.

The rearrangement joins TRBV15 to TRBJ1-6; D is unresolved. Germline lookup yields CDR1 LNHNV and CDR2 YYDKDF (reference sequence). Trimming shortened V by 5 bases and J by 1 base, and 6 bases separated the two germline ends. This CDR3 region has 14 residues. The CDR3 DNA follows: TGTGCCACCAGCCCCGGGTCCTATAATTCACCCCTCCACTTT. Amino acids: CATSPGSYNSPLHF.

The chain combines TRBV5-1 with TRBJ1-5; D is unresolved. The CDR3 spans 13 residues. V was clipped by 3 bases and J by 5 bases, with 9 bases between them. Germline CDR1 SGHRS, CDR2 YFSETQ. The CDR3 spells CASSYGGDQPQHF. In DNA form, the CDR3 reads TGCGCCAGCAGCTATGGAGGCGATCAGCCCCAGCATTTT.

The CDR3: CASSWDSASTEAFF. The CDR3 coding sequence is TGTGCCAGCAGCTGGGACAGTGCTTCGACTGAAGCTTTCTTT. J is TRBJ1-1 and V is TRBV11-2; 7 bases agree with TRBD1. CDR1 SGHAT and CDR2 FQNNGV come from the germline V gene. J lost 5 bases, V lost 4 bases, and 7 bases had no gene match. This CDR3 contains 14 residues. The full variable domain, its missing parts supplied by reference TRBV11-2 and TRBJ1-1, is EAGVAQSPRYKIIEKRQSVAFWCNPISGHATLYWYQQILGQGPKLLIQFQNNGVVDDSQLPKDRFSAERLKGVDSTLKIQPAKLEDSAVYLCASSWDSASTEAFFGQGTRLTVV.

The CDR3 loop reads CASSQDLVGSIQHF. CDR3 sequence (DNA): TGCGCCAGCAGCCAAGATCTAGTAGGATCGATCCAGCATTTT. The chain links TRBV4-1 to TRBJ1-5; the D is unclear. The CDR3 runs 14 residues. Germline values: CDR1 MGHRA, CDR2 YSYEKL. The V end was cut by 0 bases, the J end by 12 bases, with 15 bases between.